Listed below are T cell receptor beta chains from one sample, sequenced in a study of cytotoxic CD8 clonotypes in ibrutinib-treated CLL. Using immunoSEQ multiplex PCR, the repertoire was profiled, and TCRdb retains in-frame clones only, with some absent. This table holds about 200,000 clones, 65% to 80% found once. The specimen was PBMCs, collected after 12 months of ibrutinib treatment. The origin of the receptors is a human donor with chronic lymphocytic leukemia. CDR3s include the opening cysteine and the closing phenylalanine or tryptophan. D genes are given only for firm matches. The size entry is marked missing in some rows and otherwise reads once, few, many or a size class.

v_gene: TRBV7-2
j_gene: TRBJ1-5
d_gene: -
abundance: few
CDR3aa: CASSLGVPWGNQPQHF
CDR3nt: TGTGCCAGCAGCTTAGGTGTCCCCTGGGGCAATCAGCCCCAGCATTTT

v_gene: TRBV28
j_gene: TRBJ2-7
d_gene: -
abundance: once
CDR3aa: CASSLPQGIRYF
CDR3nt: TGTGCCAGCAGTTTGCCACAGGGTATAAGGTACTTC

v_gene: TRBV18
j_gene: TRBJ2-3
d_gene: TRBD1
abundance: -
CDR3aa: CASSGQGSDTQYF
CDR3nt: TGTGCCAGCTCAGGACAGGGGTCAGATACGCAGTATTTT

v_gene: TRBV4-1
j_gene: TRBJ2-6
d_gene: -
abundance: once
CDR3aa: CASSLEGSGANVLTF
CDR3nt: TGCGCCAGCAGCCTAGAGGGCTCTGGGGCCAACGTCCTGACTTTC

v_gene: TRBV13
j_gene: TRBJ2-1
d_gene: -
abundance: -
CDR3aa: CASRARGVGNEQFF
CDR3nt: TGTGCCAGCAGGGCGCGGGGAGTCGGGAATGAGCAGTTCTTC

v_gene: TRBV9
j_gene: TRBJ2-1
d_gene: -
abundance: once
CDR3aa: CASSVGLLIYNEQFF
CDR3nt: TGTGCCAGCAGCGTAGGACTTCTGATCTACAATGAGCAGTTCTTC

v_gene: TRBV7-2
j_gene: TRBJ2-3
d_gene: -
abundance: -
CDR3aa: CASSLVVAGPRDTQYF
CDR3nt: TGTGCCAGCAGCTTAGTGGTGGCGGGGCCCAGAGATACGCAGTATTTT

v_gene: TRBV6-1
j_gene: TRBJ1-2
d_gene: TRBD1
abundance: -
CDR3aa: CASSGGTGAHYGYTF
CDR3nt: TGTGCCAGCAGTGGGGGGACAGGGGCCCACTATGGCTACACCTTC

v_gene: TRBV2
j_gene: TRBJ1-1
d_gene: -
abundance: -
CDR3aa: CASSEGLGQRNEAFF
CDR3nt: TGTGCCAGCAGTGAGGGCTTAGGCCAACGCAACGAAGCTTTCTTT

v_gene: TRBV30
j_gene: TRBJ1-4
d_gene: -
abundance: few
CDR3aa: CAWGPGQSNEKLFF
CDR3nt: TGTGCCTGGGGACCCGGACAGAGTAATGAAAAACTGTTTTTT

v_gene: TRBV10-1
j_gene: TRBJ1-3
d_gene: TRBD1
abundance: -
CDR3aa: CASSTGTAGNTIYF
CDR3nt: TGCGCCAGCAGCACCGGGACAGCTGGAAACACCATATATTTT

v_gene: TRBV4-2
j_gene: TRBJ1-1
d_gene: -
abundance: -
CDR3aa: CASSQGFGNTEAFF
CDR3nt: TGTGCCAGCAGCCAGGGATTCGGGAACACTGAAGCTTTCTTT

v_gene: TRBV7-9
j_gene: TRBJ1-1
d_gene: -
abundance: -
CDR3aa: CASVLGRGNTEAFF
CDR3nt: TGTGCCAGCGTCCTCGGACGGGGGAACACTGAAGCTTTCTTT

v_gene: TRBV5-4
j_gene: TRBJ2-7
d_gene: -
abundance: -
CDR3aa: CASSHTVRRGPYEQYF
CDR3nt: TGTGCCAGCAGCCACACGGTCCGTCGGGGGCCCTACGAGCAGTACTTC

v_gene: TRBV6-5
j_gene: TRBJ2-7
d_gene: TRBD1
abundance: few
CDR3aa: CASSGQGSSYEQYF
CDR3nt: TGTGCCAGCAGTGGACAGGGCAGCTCCTACGAGCAGTACTTC

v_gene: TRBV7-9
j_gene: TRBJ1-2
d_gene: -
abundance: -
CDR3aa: CASSADRFYGYTF
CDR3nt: TGTGCCAGCAGCGCGGACAGATTCTATGGCTACACCTTC

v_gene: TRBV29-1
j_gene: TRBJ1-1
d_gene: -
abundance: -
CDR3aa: CSVEDPNTGPLMNTEAFF
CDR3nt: TGCAGCGTTGAAGATCCGAACACGGGCCCGTTAATGAACACTGAAGCTTTCTTT

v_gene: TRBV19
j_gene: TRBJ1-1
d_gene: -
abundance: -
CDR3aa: CASSIAYLAKAFF
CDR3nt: TGTGCCAGTAGTATAGCTTACCTCGCCAAAGCTTTCTTT

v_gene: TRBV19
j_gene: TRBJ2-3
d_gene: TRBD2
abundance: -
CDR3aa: CASNKAGGGDTQYF
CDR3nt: TGTGCCAGTAACAAGGCGGGAGGGGGAGATACGCAGTATTTT